The TCR beta chain described here comes from a study of vaccination effects on CD4 cells after COVID-19. Study-level background: After the second dose, samples were taken at median day 72. Study-wide results and limits: Late post-vaccination samples showed marked contraction of infection- and vaccine-induced clones.

As to this clone: The target antigen is unknown.

Sequencing in the ViraFEST assay came after antigen-specific CD4+ T cells had been expanded with viral peptide pools, which were used to stimulate PBMC. When around nine days of culture had elapsed, CD4+ T cells were isolated. Vaccine administered to participants consisted of two doses of either BNT162b2 or mRNA-1273. Peptides at approximately 9.6 ug/ml and IL-2 at about 9.3 IU/ml were added to more than 1.5 million PBMC per well. CDR1 and CDR2 (germline): SGHRS, YFSETQ. Trimming removed 5 bases from V and 0 bases from J, with 12 bases in between. The CDR3 sequence is 15 residues long. Here immunoSEQ multiplex PCR was the method, and the copy in TCRdb shows in-frame clones only, minus some. The sample yields tens of thousands of clones, 75% to 85% seen once.

V usage is TRBV5-1 and J usage is TRBJ1-3; no clear D gene. The sequence came from a human donor who received a COVID-19 vaccine. The sequences come from CD4+ T cells from PBMCs cultured with HCoV-229E spike peptides, collected after COVID-19 vaccination. This CDR3 is CASSRDGYSGNTIYF. In DNA, the CDR3 is TGCGCCAGCAGTCGTGACGGGTACTCTGGAAACACCATATATTTT. Based on the CDR3 plus reference TRBV5-1 and TRBJ1-3, the full variable domain is KAGVTQTPRYLIKTRGQQVTLSCSPISGHRSVSWYQQTPGQGLQFLFEYFSETQRNKGNFPGRFSGRQFSNSRSEMNVSTLELGDSALYLCASSRDGYSGNTIYFGEGSWLTVV.